Listed here are 32 T cell receptor beta chains from one sample, sequenced in a study of cytomegalovirus exposure and HLA in healthy donors. The PCR employed 60 Vbeta primers together with 13 Jbeta primers. Produced via immunoSEQ multiplex PCR; TCRdb's table is partial and in-frame only. The sample includes 190,000 or so clones, roughly 87% of them seen just once. Sequencing was done on a sample of PBMCs. These receptors originate from a middle-aged man in good health and CMV-seronegative.

Written as DNA, the CDR3 is TGTGCCAGCAGACTGCGGGACAGGGGGAAACAGCCCCAGCATTTT. Protein product: CASRLRDRGKQPQHF. The rearrangement uses TRBV28 and TRBJ1-5, with 11 bases lining up with TRBD1. The germline CDR1 and CDR2 sequences are MDHEN and SYDVKM. The CDR3 runs 15 residues. The trim removed 6 bases at V and 7 bases at J, leaving 8 bases unmatched.

The gene calls are TRBV7-2 and TRBJ2-2; D is unclear. V lost 1 base and J 5 bases, leaving 11 bases between the germline ends. CDR3 length: 15 residues. The germline CDR1 and CDR2 sequences are SGHTA and FQGNSA. This CDR3 reads CASSLESLVTGELFF. The CDR3, as DNA: TGTGCCAGCAGCTTAGAAAGCTTGGTGACCGGGGAGCTGTTTTTT.

J is TRBJ2-3 and V is TRBV11-2, with 7 nucleotides matching TRBD1. The CDR3 is 15 amino acids. CDR1 and CDR2 (germline): SGHAT, FQNNGV. V was pared by 5 bases and J by 2 bases, with 7 bases of the junction left unmatched. DNA of the CDR3: TGTGCCAGCAGCCGCGGACAGGAGAACACAGATACGCAGTATTTT. Protein: CASSRGQENTDTQYF.

This clone has more than one count but fewer than ten. Other DNA sequences in this sample translate to the same CDR3. DNA for the CDR3: TGTGCCAGCTCACGTGACAAGACTGAAGCTTTCTTT. It specifies CASSRDKTEAFF. The V call is TRBV18, the J call TRBJ1-1; D remains ambiguous. CDR3 size: 12 residues. V shed 4 bases and J shed 5 bases, with 8 bases lying between them. The V gene's germline CDR1 is KGHSH and CDR2 LQKENI.

CDR3 residues: CASSVGSGSYEQYF. CDR3 sequence (DNA): TGTGCCAGCAGCGTAGGATCAGGGTCCTACGAGCAGTACTTC. J is TRBJ2-7 and V is TRBV9; D might be TRBD1 (5 bases). Germline V CDR1 and CDR2: SGDLS, YYNGEE. The CDR3 totals 14 residues. V dropped 0 bases and J dropped 1 base, with 8 bases sitting between them.

This clone was detected a few times. The genes are TRBV4-1 and TRBJ2-2; 12 bases agree with TRBD2. Unmatched junction bases numbered 6, after V lost 4 bases and J lost 6 bases. The CDR3 consists of 16 residues. Germline V gives CDR1 MGHRA, CDR2 YSYEKL. CDR3 sequence (DNA): TGCGCCAGCAGCCCTAGGACTAGCGGGGAGGCCGGGGAGCTGTTTTTT. Protein: CASSPRTSGEAGELFF.

The rearrangement joins TRBV11-2 to TRBJ1-5; maybe TRBD1 (6 bases). Between the trimmed V and J ends, which lost 1 base and 0 bases, there was a span of 16 bases. Per germline, CDR1 SGHAT and CDR2 FQNNGV. The CDR3 runs to 18 residues. For the CDR3, the DNA is TGTGCCAGCAGCTTAGGGCGAAGGACAGACTATAGCAATCAGCCCCAGCATTTT. It translates to CASSLGRRTDYSNQPQHF.

This clone has just a few counts. This chain links TRBV30 with TRBJ2-3; D might be TRBD1 (5 bases). Germline lookup yields CDR1 GTSNPN and CDR2 SVGIG (reference sequence). The CDR3 is 12 residues long. The V gene lost 3 bases and the J gene lost 2 bases, with 6 bases spanning the gap. The CDR3 DNA sequence: TGTGCCTGGAGAGGGGACACAGATACGCAGTATTTT. It is translated as CAWRGDTDTQYF.

Comments on this clone: Other DNA variants within this sample encode the same CDR3. The chain uses TRBV5-1 and TRBJ2-5, with 8 bases aligning to TRBD1. CDR1 SGHRS and CDR2 YFSETQ come from the germline V gene. J gave up 5 bases and V 0 bases, and 3 bases lay outside the gene matches. CDR3 length equals 14 residues. CDR3 sequence: CASSLGQGRETQYF. The CDR3 region has the DNA TGCGCCAGCAGCTTGGGACAGGGGAGGGAGACCCAGTACTTC.

The J gene is TRBJ2-3, the V gene TRBV7-9; TRBD2 agrees at 8 bases. V was pared by 2 bases and J by 3 bases, with 7 bases of the junction left unmatched. This CDR3 is 16 amino acids long. The germline V gene encodes CDR1 SEHNR and CDR2 FQNEAQ (reference sequence). The DNA of the CDR3 is TGTGCCAGCAGCTTAATAGCGGGGAAAGGGACAGATACGCAGTATTTT. This codes for CASSLIAGKGTDTQYF.

The chain recombines TRBV6-5 with TRBJ2-2; D is unresolved. V lost 4 bases and J lost 5, with 11 bases in between. There are 14 residues in the CDR3. Germline assignment: CDR1 MNHEY and CDR2 SVGAGI. The CDR3 DNA follows: TGTGCCAGCAGTTCTTCCCGAGTAACCGGGGAGCTGTTTTTT. Its translation: CASSSSRVTGELFF.

The chain uses TRBV27 and TRBJ2-3, with TRBD1 identical over 12 bases. CDR1 and CDR2 (germline): MNHEY, SMNVEV (reference sequence). Unmatched junction bases numbered 11, after V lost 6 bases and J lost 1 base. This CDR3 comprises 18 residues. CDR3 region: CASSSGTGGLYGTDTQYF. The CDR3 region has the DNA TGTGCCAGCAGCTCCGGGACAGGGGGCCTATACGGCACAGATACGCAGTATTTT.

The chain uses TRBV5-4 and TRBJ1-4, with 8 bases identical to TRBD1. Trimming at V came to 4 bases and at J to 8 bases, leaving 10 bases not matched to a gene. Germline V gene data show CDR1 as SGHNT and CDR2 as YYREEE (reference sequence). There are 15 residues in the CDR3. The CDR3 DNA reads TGTGCCAGCAGCCGCGGACAGGGAAGTCTAGAAAAACTGTTTTTT. Protein: CASSRGQGSLEKLFF.

This rearrangement joins TRBV7-9 to TRBJ2-3, with D uncertain. The CDR3 length is 14 residues. V was cut by 6 bases and J by 5 bases, with 15 bases left in between. Germline-derived CDR1 and CDR2 are SEHNR and FQNEAQ (reference sequence). CDR3 in amino acids: CASSPGSVGDTQYF. The CDR3 DNA is TGTGCCAGCAGTCCGGGTAGTGTGGGAGATACGCAGTATTTT.

This rearrangement joins TRBV23-1 to TRBJ2-5, with D possibly TRBD2 on 6 matching bases. TRBV23-1 is classed as an ORF, of uncertain function. This CDR3 is 15 amino acids long. V shed 6 bases and J shed 2 bases, with 16 bases lying between them. The CDR3 reads CASSYWVAGQETQYF. CDR3 DNA: TGCGCCAGCAGCTATTGGGTGGCGGGACAAGAGACCCAGTACTTC.

The V call is TRBV18, the J call TRBJ1-4; D uncertain. The CDR3 sequence is 13 residues long. Trimming left V 4 bases short and J 5 bases short, with 8 bases between. Germline values: CDR1 KGHSH, CDR2 LQKENI. The CDR3 spells CASSRAENEKLFF. CDR3 DNA sequence: TGTGCCAGCTCACGGGCAGAGAATGAAAAACTGTTTTTT.

This clone was seen a handful of times. This chain's CDR3 is CASSSRGTNEKLFF. The CDR3 DNA reads as TGCGCCAGCAGCTCCAGGGGAACTAATGAAAAACTGTTTTTT. This chain joins TRBV4-1 and TRBJ1-4; tentatively, D is TRBD1 (6 bases). The CDR3 consists of 14 residues. Trimming pared 5 bases from V and 1 base from J, leaving 8 bases between. Germline CDR1 MGHRA, CDR2 YSYEKL.

Of note for this clone: The same CDR3 can be traced to other DNA sequences in this sample. The gene calls are TRBV28 and TRBJ2-7; D possibly corresponds to TRBD2 (5 bases). Trimming shortened V by 7 bases and J by 4 bases, and 8 bases separated the two germline ends. Germline V gene sequence: CDR1 MDHEN, CDR2 SYDVKM. This CDR3 spans 11 amino acids. The CDR3 spells CASTGNYEQYF. The DNA of the CDR3 is TGTGCCAGCACCGGGAATTACGAGCAGTACTTC. Looking up the rest from reference TRBV28 and TRBJ2-7 gives the full variable domain: DVKVTQSSRYLVKRTGEKVFLECVQDMDHENMFWYRQDPGLGLRLIYFSYDVKMKEKGDIPEGYSVSREKKERFSLILESASTNQTSMYLCASTGNYEQYFGPGTRLTVT.

The V call is TRBV5-1, the J call TRBJ1-2; D possibly corresponds to TRBD1 (5 bases). Germline V gives CDR1 SGHRS, CDR2 YFSETQ. The CDR3 extends over 17 amino acids. V shed 0 bases and J shed 3 bases, with 18 bases lying between them. The CDR3 DNA reads TGCGCCAGCAGCTTGGATTGGGGCAGCTCAAGGGACTATGGCTACACCTTC. Amino acids: CASSLDWGSSRDYGYTF.

The V gene is TRBV12-5, the J gene TRBJ2-7, with 10 bases that match TRBD1. The CDR3 sequence is 16 residues long. Germline CDR1 and CDR2: LGHNT and FRNRAP. V was pared by 5 bases and J by 5 bases, with 12 bases of the junction left unmatched. Written as DNA, the CDR3 is TGTGCTAGTGGTATAAAAACCGGGACAGGGGTCGACGAGCAGTACTTC. Translated: CASGIKTGTGVDEQYF.

J is TRBJ2-7 and V is TRBV7-6; maybe TRBD2 (7 bases). V lost 5 bases to trimming and J lost 5 bases, with 19 bases between them. The germline V gene encodes CDR1 SGHVS and CDR2 FNYEAQ. CDR3 length: 15 residues. The CDR3 DNA is TGTGCCAGCAGCCCGGGGGGCAGGGCGTTGGACGAGCAGTACTTC. Residues: CASSPGGRALDEQYF.

The gene calls are TRBV6-6 and TRBJ2-5; TRBD1 might be the D (5 bases). Trimming left V 8 bases short and J 2 bases short, with 18 bases between. Germline CDR1 and CDR2: MNHNY and SVGAGI (reference sequence). The CDR3 is 15 residues long. As DNA, the CDR3 is TGTGCCAGCGTGCCCTTTGGGGCCTTTCAAGAGACCCAGTACTTC. This translates into CASVPFGAFQETQYF.

The rearrangement links TRBV9 to TRBJ1-4; D gene unclear. Trimming pared 1 base from V and 8 bases from J, leaving 15 bases between. The CDR3 extends over 15 amino acids. Germline V gene lookup returns CDR1 SGDLS and CDR2 YYNGEE. As DNA, the CDR3 is TGTGCCAGCAGCGTATCCCCATCTCGCGGCGAAAAACTGTTTTTT. Its protein is CASSVSPSRGEKLFF.

The genes are TRBV6-5 and TRBJ1-3; D not certain. Germline values: CDR1 MNHEY, CDR2 SVGAGI. V lost 9 bases and J 3 bases, leaving 15 bases between the germline ends. This CDR3 contains 14 residues. CDR3 region: CARNPQTFGNTIYF. DNA for the CDR3: TGTGCCAGGAACCCTCAAACTTTTGGAAACACCATATATTTT.

The genes are TRBV29-1 and TRBJ1-2, with D hard to call. Germline CDR1 and CDR2: SQVTM and ANQGSEA. V gave up 1 base and J gave up 4 bases, with 7 bases separating them. The CDR3 covers 12 residues. In DNA, the CDR3 is TGCAGCGTTGAAGTGTCCGTCTATGGCTACACCTTC. Its protein is CSVEVSVYGYTF.

The chain is built from TRBV6-5 and TRBJ1-1; D possibly corresponds to TRBD1 (6 bases). CDR1 and CDR2 from the germline V gene are MNHEY and SVGAGI. V gave up 0 bases and J gave up 3 bases, with 14 bases separating them. The CDR3 length is 16 residues. DNA for the CDR3: TGTGCCAGCAGTTACTCGCGGACAGCCCGAGACACTGAAGCTTTCTTT. It specifies CASSYSRTARDTEAFF.

The V and J genes are TRBV6-5 and TRBJ1-2; D might be TRBD1 (5 bases). There are 13 residues in the CDR3. CDR1 MNHEY and CDR2 SVGAGI come from the germline V gene. The V gene lost 6 bases and the J gene lost 4 bases, with 12 bases spanning the gap. The CDR3 DNA reads as TGTGCCAGCAGACTGGACAAGTTCTATGGCTACACCTTC. It specifies CASRLDKFYGYTF.

The rearrangement links TRBV6-1 to TRBJ1-3; D is unresolved. Germline V CDR1 and CDR2: MNHNS, SASEGT. This CDR3 has 14 amino acids. V was cut by 6 bases and J by 3 bases, with 12 bases left in between. Here the CDR3 DNA reads TGTGCCAGCAGGCCTGGGAGTAGTGGAAACACCATATATTTT. Protein product: CASRPGSSGNTIYF.

The chain employs TRBV7-9 and TRBJ2-1, with a weak D call TRBD2 (5 bases). Trimming removed 1 base at V and 4 bases at J, with 11 bases between. Germline loops: CDR1 SEHNR, CDR2 FQNEAQ (reference sequence). The length of the CDR3 is 15 residues. DNA of the CDR3: TGTGCCAGCAGCTTAGGCGGAGGCCGATACAATGAGCAGTTCTTC. Protein sequence: CASSLGGGRYNEQFF.

The chain carries TRBV6-5 and TRBJ2-3; D perhaps matches TRBD1 (5 bases). Trimming took 1 base from V and 4 from J, leaving 15 bases between them. Germline CDR1 MNHEY, CDR2 SVGAGI. This CDR3 spans 16 amino acids. In nucleotides, the CDR3 is TGTGCCAGCAGTTACTGGCAGGGCCACCCGTCAGATACGCAGTATTTT. This sequence encodes CASSYWQGHPSDTQYF.

The rearrangement uses TRBV9 and TRBJ1-5; TRBD1 matches 8 bases. The junction had 11 bases not matched to a gene; V was cut back by 4 bases and J by 8 bases. This CDR3 has 15 amino acids. Germline V gene sequence: CDR1 SGDLS, CDR2 YYNGEE. The CDR3 sequence: CASSTADREGEPQHF. CDR3 DNA: TGTGCCAGCAGCACCGCGGACAGGGAAGGCGAGCCCCAGCATTTT.

V gene TRBV30 combines with J gene TRBJ1-2, with a possible D match to TRBD1 (5 bases). CDR1 GTSNPN and CDR2 SVGIG come from the germline V gene (reference sequence). Between the trimmed V and J ends, which lost 0 bases and 4 bases, there was a span of 21 bases. This CDR3 spans 17 amino acids. CDR3: CAWSVPIWRVRGYGYTF. CDR3 in DNA: TGTGCCTGGAGTGTCCCAATTTGGAGGGTAAGGGGCTATGGCTACACCTTC.